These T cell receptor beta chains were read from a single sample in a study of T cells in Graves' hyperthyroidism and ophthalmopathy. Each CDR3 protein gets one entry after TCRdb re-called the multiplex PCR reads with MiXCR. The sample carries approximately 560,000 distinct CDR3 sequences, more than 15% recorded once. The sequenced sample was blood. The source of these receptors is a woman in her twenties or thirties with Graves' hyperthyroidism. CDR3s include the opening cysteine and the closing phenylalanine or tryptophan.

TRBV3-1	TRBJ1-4	CASSQDKGRLREKLFF
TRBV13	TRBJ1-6	CASSLRTGGNSPLHF
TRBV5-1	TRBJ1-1	CAIGGVFF
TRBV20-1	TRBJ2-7	CGLRKGLEVYEQYF
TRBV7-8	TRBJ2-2	CASSFSSGELFF
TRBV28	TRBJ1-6	CASSLSQARGHSPLHF
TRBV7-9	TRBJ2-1	CASSILSTSSDEQFF
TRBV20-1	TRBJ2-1	CSARGLDSANEQFF
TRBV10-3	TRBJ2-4	CAISESSGRSENIQYF
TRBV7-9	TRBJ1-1	CASSLGDRGLTEAFF
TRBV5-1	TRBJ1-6	CASSWAGTGVESPLHF
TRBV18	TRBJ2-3	CASSQTGVLTDTQYF
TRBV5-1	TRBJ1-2	CASSLAITGQGTNGYTF
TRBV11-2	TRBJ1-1	CASSLGATEAFF
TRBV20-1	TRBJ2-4	CSAREESKVENIQYF
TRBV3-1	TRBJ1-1	CASSQDLASLQIHTEAFF
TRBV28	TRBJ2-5	CASSAVAGGGQETQYF
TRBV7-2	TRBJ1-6	CASSHRDGNNSPLHF
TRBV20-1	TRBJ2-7	CSARDQGYEQYF
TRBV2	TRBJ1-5	CAGSPSRGLNQPQHF
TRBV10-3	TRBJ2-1	CAIEGDRGTEQFF
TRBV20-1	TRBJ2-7	CSARDIRDKNYEQYF
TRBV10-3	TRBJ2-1	CAIRDSNEQFF
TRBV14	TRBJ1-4	CASSPKSATNEKLFF
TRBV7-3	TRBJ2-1	CASSRDSASSYNEQFF
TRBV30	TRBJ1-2	CAWVDRARGGYTF
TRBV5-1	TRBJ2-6	CASSLAWDREPSGANVLTF
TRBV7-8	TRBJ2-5	CASSLGSRIQETQYF
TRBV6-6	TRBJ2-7	CASSYLREGEQYF
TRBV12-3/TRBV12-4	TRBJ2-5	CASTKWGGETQYF
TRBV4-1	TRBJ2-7	CASSDVGRDPYEQYF
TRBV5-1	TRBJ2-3	CASSLDYQDTQYF
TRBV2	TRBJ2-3	CASTPPGLAGRDTQYF
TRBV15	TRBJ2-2	CATSNEREPGELFF
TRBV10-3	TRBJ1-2	CASSDGAYGYTF
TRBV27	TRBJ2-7	CASTKGLGYEQYF
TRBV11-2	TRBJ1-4	CASSGASENEKLFF
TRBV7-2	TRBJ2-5	CASSPGAQETQYF
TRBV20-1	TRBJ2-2	CSATRGQFGGELFF
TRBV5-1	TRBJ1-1	CASSLELGEAFF
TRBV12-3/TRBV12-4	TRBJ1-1	CASSKGQGNTEAFF
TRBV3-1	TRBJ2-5	CASSQVRSKQETQYF
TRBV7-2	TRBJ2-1	CASSLAWQGANEQFF
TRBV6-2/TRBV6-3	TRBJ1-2	CASTQAPGGSSGYTF
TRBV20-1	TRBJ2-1	CSARDSGYPTYNEQFF
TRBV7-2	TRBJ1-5	CASSSVRGSGQHF
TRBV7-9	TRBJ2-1	CASSSSGTSGAPSYNEQFF
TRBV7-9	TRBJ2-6	CASSLGGRSSGANVLTF
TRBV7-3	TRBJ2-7	CASSLAYAYEQYF
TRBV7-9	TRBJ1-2	CASSSGTVAYGYTF
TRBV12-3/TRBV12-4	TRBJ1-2	CASRRTAVGGGYTF
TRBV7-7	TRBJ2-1	CASSLSSGGFHEQFF
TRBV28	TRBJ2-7	CASSYSTGSSYEQYF